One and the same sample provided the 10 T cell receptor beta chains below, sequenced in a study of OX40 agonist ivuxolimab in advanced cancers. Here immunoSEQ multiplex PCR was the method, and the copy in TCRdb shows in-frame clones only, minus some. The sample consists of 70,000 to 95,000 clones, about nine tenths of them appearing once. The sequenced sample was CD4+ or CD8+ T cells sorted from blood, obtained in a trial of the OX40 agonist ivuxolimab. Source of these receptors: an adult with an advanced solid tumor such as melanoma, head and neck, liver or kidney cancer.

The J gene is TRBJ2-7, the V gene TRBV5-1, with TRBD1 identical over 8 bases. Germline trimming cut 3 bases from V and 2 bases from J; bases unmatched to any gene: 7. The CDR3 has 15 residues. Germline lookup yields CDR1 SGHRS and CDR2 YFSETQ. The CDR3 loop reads CASSWIQGATYEQYF. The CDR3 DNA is TGCGCCAGCAGCTGGATTCAGGGGGCCACCTACGAGCAGTACTTC. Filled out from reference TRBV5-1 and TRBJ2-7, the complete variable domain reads KAGVTQTPRYLIKTRGQQVTLSCSPISGHRSVSWYQQTPGQGLQFLFEYFSETQRNKGNFPGRFSGRQFSNSRSEMNVSTLELGDSALYLCASSWIQGATYEQYFGPGTRLTVT.

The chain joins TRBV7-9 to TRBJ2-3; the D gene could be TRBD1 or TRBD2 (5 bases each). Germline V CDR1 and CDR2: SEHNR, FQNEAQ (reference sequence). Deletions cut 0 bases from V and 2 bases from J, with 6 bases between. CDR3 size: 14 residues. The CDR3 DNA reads TGTGCCAGCAGCTTAGCGGGGACCACAGATACGCAGTATTTT. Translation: CASSLAGTTDTQYF. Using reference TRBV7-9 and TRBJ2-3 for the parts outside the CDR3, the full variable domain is DTGVSQNPRHKITKRGQNVTFRCDPISEHNRLYWYRQTLGQGPEFLTYFQNEAQLEKSRLLSDRFSAERPKGSFSTLEIQRTEQGDSAMYLCASSLAGTTDTQYFGPGTRLTVL.

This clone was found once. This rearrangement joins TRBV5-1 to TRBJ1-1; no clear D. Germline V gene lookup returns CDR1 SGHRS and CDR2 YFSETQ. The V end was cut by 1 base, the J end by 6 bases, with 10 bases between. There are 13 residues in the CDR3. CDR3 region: CASSLTGTAEAFF. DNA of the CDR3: TGCGCCAGCAGCTTGACCGGAACCGCTGAAGCTTTCTTT.

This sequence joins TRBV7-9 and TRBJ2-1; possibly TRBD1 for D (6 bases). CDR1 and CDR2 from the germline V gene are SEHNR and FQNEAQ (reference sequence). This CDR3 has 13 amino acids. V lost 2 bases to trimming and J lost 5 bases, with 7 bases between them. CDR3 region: CASSLTGNNEQFF. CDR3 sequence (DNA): TGTGCCAGCAGCTTAACAGGGAACAATGAGCAGTTCTTC.

The CDR3 loop reads CASSLDTSNYGYTF. The CDR3 DNA reads as TGCGCCAGCAGCTTAGACACATCGAACTATGGCTACACCTTC. V usage is TRBV5-1 and J usage is TRBJ1-2; unclear D gene. CDR1 is SGHRS, CDR2 YFSETQ, per germline. This CDR3 contains 14 residues. Trimming took off 2 bases at V and 2 bases at J, with 10 bases between the two ends.

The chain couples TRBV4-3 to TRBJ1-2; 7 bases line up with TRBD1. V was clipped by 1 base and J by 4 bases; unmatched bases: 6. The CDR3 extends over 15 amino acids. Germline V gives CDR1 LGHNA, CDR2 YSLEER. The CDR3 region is CASSQAPGQPYGYTF. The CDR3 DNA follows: TGCGCCAGCAGCCAAGCACCGGGACAGCCCTATGGCTACACCTTC.

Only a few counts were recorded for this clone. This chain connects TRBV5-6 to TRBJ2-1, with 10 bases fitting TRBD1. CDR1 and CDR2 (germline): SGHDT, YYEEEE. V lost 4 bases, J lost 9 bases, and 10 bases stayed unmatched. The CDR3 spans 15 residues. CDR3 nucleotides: TGTGCCAGCAGCGCCGACAGGGGGCCGTCCATTGAGCAGTTCTTC. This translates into CASSADRGPSIEQFF.

Here the CDR3 reads CASSIGTGPRGDEKLFF. CDR3 nucleotides: TGTGCCAGCAGCATAGGGACAGGGCCTCGGGGAGATGAAAAACTGTTTTTT. This chain links TRBV5-5 with TRBJ1-4; 9 nucleotides line up with TRBD1. This CDR3 is 17 amino acids long. Trimming removed 4 bases from V and 6 bases from J; junction bases left unmatched: 13. CDR1 SGHKS and CDR2 YYEKEE come from the germline V gene (reference sequence).

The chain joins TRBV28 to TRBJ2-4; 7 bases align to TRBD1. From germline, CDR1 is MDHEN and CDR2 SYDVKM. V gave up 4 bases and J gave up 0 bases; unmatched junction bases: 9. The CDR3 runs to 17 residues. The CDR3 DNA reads TGTGCCAGCAGTTCCCGGACAGGTCCTTTAGCCAAAAACATTCAGTACTTC. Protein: CASSSRTGPLAKNIQYF.

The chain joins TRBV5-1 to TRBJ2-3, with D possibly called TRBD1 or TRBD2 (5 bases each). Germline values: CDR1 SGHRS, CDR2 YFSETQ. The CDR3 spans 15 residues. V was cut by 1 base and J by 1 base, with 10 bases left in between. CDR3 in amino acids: CASSLRGDGTDTQYF. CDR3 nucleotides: TGCGCCAGCAGCTTGAGAGGGGATGGCACAGATACGCAGTATTTT.